Here is one T cell receptor (beta chain) with its context. Its specificity is not known. A much larger clone differs from this one at a single base, so this may be a read error. These data come from a study of T cell repertoires in cytomegalovirus infection. Study-wide context: Based on public TCR beta signatures, there were indications of CMV infection and of a matching HLA type.

TCRdb reprocessed the reads via MiXCR and lists one record per CDR3 protein. Of about 260,000 distinct CDR3 sequences in the sample, approximately 10% were seen once. V was cut by 5 bases and J by 0 bases, with 14 bases left in between. Germline CDR1 and CDR2: SGHVS and FQNEAQ. There are 16 residues in the CDR3. Study results and limitations: CMV-specific HLA-C-restricted TCR beta clonotypes dominated the ex vivo response. Summed public TCR beta family frequency identified CMV carriers bearing the relevant HLA.

This sequence originates from a human donor in good health (CMV status not recorded). Some clones in this sample may be carry-over from other donors' samples. Material for sequencing was PBMCs. V usage is TRBV7-8 and J usage is TRBJ2-4; D might be TRBD1 or TRBD2, each matching 5 bases. The CDR3 DNA reads TGTGCCAGCAGCCGGGACCCCCCTCTAGCCAAAAACATTCAGTACTTC. Its translation: CASSRDPPLAKNIQYF.